The 20 T cell receptor beta chains in this list originate from one sample, sequenced in a study of blood T cell repertoires in COVID-19. Method: immunoSEQ multiplex PCR; TCRdb's copy keeps in-frame clones and lacks some. The repertoire holds about 230,000 clones, with around 85% as singletons. Sequencing was performed on peripheral blood. Receptor source: a woman older than 75 with acute or convalescent COVID-19.

V gene TRBV14 combines with J gene TRBJ1-1; no firm D call. This CDR3 has 15 amino acids. V was pared by 1 base and J by 4 bases, with 13 bases between. CDR1 is SGHDN and CDR2 is FVKESK in the germline V gene. CDR3 DNA sequence: TGTGCCAGCAGCCAAGTTCGCGAAATGAGCACTGAAGCTTTCTTT. Translating gives CASSQVREMSTEAFF.

The chain couples TRBV6-5 to TRBJ1-2; unclear D gene. From germline, CDR1 is MNHEY and CDR2 SVGAGI. This CDR3 spans 13 amino acids. Trimming pared 5 bases from V and 0 bases from J, leaving 7 bases between. CDR3 nucleotide sequence: TGTGCCAGCAGTATTCAGGCTAACTATGGCTACACCTTC. This translates into CASSIQANYGYTF.

This clone was observed a few times. The gene calls are TRBV7-8 and TRBJ2-2; weak D call: TRBD1 (6 bases). CDR1 is SGHVS and CDR2 is FQNEAQ in the germline V gene. The CDR3 extends over 15 amino acids. The V gene lost 3 bases and the J gene lost 0 bases, with 8 bases spanning the gap. DNA for the CDR3: TGTGCCAGCAGCTTGGGACAAGCGAACACCGGGGAGCTGTTTTTT. It yields the protein CASSLGQANTGELFF.

V gene TRBV10-3 combines with J gene TRBJ1-3; 8 bases line up with TRBD1. Germline V lookup: CDR1 ENHRY, CDR2 SYGVKD. CDR3 length: 16 residues. V gave up 2 bases and J gave up 0 bases; unmatched junction bases: 3. CDR3 residues: CAISEGQGYSGNTIYF. The CDR3 nucleotides read TGTGCCATCAGTGAGGGACAGGGTTACTCTGGAAACACCATATATTTT.

This clone was seen a few times. This rearrangement joins TRBV6-8 to TRBJ2-1; TRBD2 matches 10 bases. This CDR3 is built from 14 residues. V shed 6 bases and J 6 bases; nucleotides not matched to a gene: 5. Looked up from germline, CDR1 is MNHGY and CDR2 is SAAAGT. The CDR3 protein is CASRGSGGANEQFF. As DNA, the CDR3 is TGTGCCAGCAGAGGAAGCGGGGGGGCCAATGAGCAGTTCTTC.

The J gene is TRBJ1-5, the V gene TRBV19; unclear D gene. V dropped 3 bases and J dropped 5 bases, with 23 bases sitting between them. The CDR3 has 18 amino acids. Per germline, CDR1 LNHDA and CDR2 SQIVND (reference sequence). The CDR3 here is CASSIRPNLGRPDQPQHF. For the CDR3, the DNA is TGTGCCAGTAGTATTCGGCCTAACCTCGGCAGGCCCGATCAGCCCCAGCATTTT.

V is TRBV28 and J is TRBJ2-7; D unclear. The V end lost 3 bases, the J end lost 1 base, and 16 bases lay between the germline ends. This CDR3 has 16 residues. The germline V gene has CDR1 MDHEN and CDR2 SYDVKM. CDR3 in amino acids: CASSFHPVTLSYEQYF. The CDR3 nucleotides are TGTGCCAGCAGTTTCCATCCGGTAACTCTATCCTACGAGCAGTACTTC. Full variable domain (missing parts from reference TRBV28 and TRBJ2-7): DVKVTQSSRYLVKRTGEKVFLECVQDMDHENMFWYRQDPGLGLRLIYFSYDVKMKEKGDIPEGYSVSREKKERFSLILESASTNQTSMYLCASSFHPVTLSYEQYFGPGTRLTVT.

The chain joins TRBV7-2 to TRBJ2-7; D possibly corresponds to TRBD2 (5 bases). Per the germline V gene, CDR1 is SGHTA and CDR2 is FQGNSA. V was pared by 2 bases and J by 6 bases, with 20 bases between. The CDR3 is 16 amino acids. The CDR3 nucleotides are TGTGCCAGCAGCTTACCCATCGGGGTGGGTGCAGCCGAGCAGTACTTC. It specifies CASSLPIGVGAAEQYF. Full variable domain (remainder filled in from reference TRBV7-2 and TRBJ2-7): GAGVSQSPSNKVTEKGKDVELRCDPISGHTALYWYRQSLGQGLEFLIYFQGNSAPDKSGLPSDRFSAERTGGSVSTLTIQRTQQEDSAVYLCASSLPIGVGAAEQYFGPGTRLTVT.

This chain links TRBV20-1 with TRBJ1-1, with no clear D. The germline V gene has CDR1 DFQATT and CDR2 SNEGSKA (reference sequence). This CDR3 is built from 11 residues. V lost 5 bases, J lost 3 bases, and 7 bases lay in between. The CDR3 region is CSALTDTEAFF. CDR3 nucleotides: TGCAGTGCTTTAACGGACACTGAAGCTTTCTTT.

The chain couples TRBV3-1 (or the pseudogene TRBV3-2) to TRBJ1-5, with 7 bases that match TRBD1. The trim removed 1 base at V and 11 bases at J, leaving 8 bases unmatched. The CDR3 is made up of 14 amino acids. CDR1 is LGHDT, CDR2 YNNKEL, per germline (reference sequence). The CDR3 nucleotides are TGTGCCAGCAGCCAAGGGTCAGGGGGTAGGGCCCAGCATTTT. Protein: CASSQGSGGRAQHF.

Concerning this clone: This CDR3 is also generated by other DNA sequences in the sample. V is TRBV5-1 and J is TRBJ1-1; D is uncertain. This CDR3 is 14 amino acids long. Trimming pared 0 bases from V and 0 bases from J, leaving 6 bases between. Per germline, CDR1 SGHRS and CDR2 YFSETQ. CDR3 sequence reads: CASSLGQMNTEAFF. Written as DNA, the CDR3 is TGCGCCAGCAGCTTGGGACAAATGAACACTGAAGCTTTCTTT.

The CDR3 here is CSALRSYGYTF. The CDR3 nucleotides are TGCAGTGCGTTACGGTCCTATGGCTACACCTTC. The genes are TRBV20-1 and TRBJ1-2; D ambiguous. This CDR3 region has 11 residues. V was cut by 6 bases and J by 4 bases, with 9 bases left in between. Germline CDR1 is DFQATT and CDR2 is SNEGSKA (reference sequence).

Of note for this clone: This sequence may be a read error, since a much larger clone differs from it by one base. The V and J genes are TRBV3-1 (or the pseudogene TRBV3-2) and TRBJ1-5; 8 positions match TRBD1. Germline V gives CDR1 LGHDT, CDR2 YNNKEL (reference sequence). V lost 1 base, J lost 1 base, and 0 bases stayed unmatched. The CDR3 sequence is 15 residues long. The CDR3 loop is CASSQGTGSNQPQHF. CDR3 nucleotides: TGTGCCAGCAGCCAAGGGACAGGGAGCAATCAGCCCCAGCATTTT.

This chain uses TRBV7-3 with TRBJ2-7; 9 bases fit TRBD2. The germline V gene encodes CDR1 SGHTA and CDR2 FQGTGA. V gave up 5 bases and J gave up 2 bases; unmatched junction bases: 7. This CDR3 has 15 residues. The DNA for the CDR3 is TGTGCCAGCAGCCTCGGGCTAGCGGGACCCTACGAGCAGTACTTC. Its protein product is CASSLGLAGPYEQYF.

This chain joins TRBV2 and TRBJ1-2, with 7 bases lining up with TRBD1. V gave up 6 bases and J gave up 5 bases; unmatched junction bases: 6. In germline, CDR1 is SNHLY, CDR2 FYNNEI. The CDR3 spans 13 residues. This CDR3 reads CASSLTGQYGYTF. CDR3 DNA sequence: TGTGCCAGCAGCCTGACAGGGCAATATGGCTACACCTTC. Supplemented by reference TRBV2 and TRBJ1-2, the full variable domain reads EPEVTQTPSHQVTQMGQEVILRCVPISNHLYFYWYRQILGQKVEFLVSFYNNEISEKSEIFDDQFSVERPDGSNFTLKIRSTKLEDSAMYFCASSLTGQYGYTFGSGTRLTVV.

This chain's CDR3 is CASKQSGGGETQYF. In nucleotides, the CDR3 is TGTGCCAGCAAACAAAGCGGGGGCGGAGAGACCCAGTACTTC. The V and J genes are TRBV6-5 and TRBJ2-5, with 8 bases fitting TRBD2. This CDR3 is 14 amino acids long. V trimming: 7 bases; J trimming: 4 bases; junction bases outside the gene matches: 8. The germline V gene encodes CDR1 MNHEY and CDR2 SVGAGI.

V usage is TRBV15 and J usage is TRBJ2-3; tentatively, D is TRBD1 (5 bases). This CDR3 comprises 16 residues. With 2 bases removed from V and 2 bases from J, the gap between germline ends came to 14 bases. Per germline, CDR1 LNHNV and CDR2 YYDKDF (reference sequence). The CDR3 nucleotides are TGTGCCACCAGCAGACAGGGTTTTACTCCCACAGATACGCAGTATTTT. Translating gives CATSRQGFTPTDTQYF.

The chain combines TRBV6-1 with TRBJ2-3, with a possible D match to TRBD2 (7 bases). The germline V gene has CDR1 MNHNS and CDR2 SASEGT. The CDR3 runs to 15 residues. Trimming shortened V by 2 bases and J by 2 bases, and 11 bases separated the two germline ends. CDR3 sequence reads: CASSERGGYTDTQYF. The CDR3 DNA reads TGTGCCAGCAGTGAAAGGGGGGGGTACACAGATACGCAGTATTTT.

This chain links TRBV4-2 with TRBJ1-2; no clear D gene. The length of the CDR3 is 15 residues. The germline V gene encodes CDR1 LGHNA and CDR2 YNFKEQ. Trimming left V 7 bases short and J 2 bases short, with 17 bases between. In DNA form, the CDR3 reads TGTGCCAGCAAGCGTGAGGCGGCAGCAAACTATGGCTACACCTTC. This encodes CASKREAAANYGYTF.

This sequence joins TRBV3-1 (or the pseudogene TRBV3-2) and TRBJ1-1; a weak D match, TRBD1 (6 bases). CDR1 is LGHDT, CDR2 YNNKEL, per germline (reference sequence). Trimming stripped 5 bases from V and 1 base from J, with 8 bases between. CDR3 length equals 13 residues. CDR3 in amino acids: CASSTTGNTEAFF. In nucleotides, the CDR3 is TGTGCCAGCAGCACGACAGGGAACACTGAAGCTTTCTTT.